The rows below give T cell receptor beta chains drawn from one sample of a study of CD8+ T cells in alopecia areata. Method: immunoSEQ multiplex PCR; TCRdb's copy keeps in-frame clones and lacks some. Of 170,000 or so clones in the sample, roughly 62% were seen once. The sequences come from CD8+ T cells sorted from blood, collected at week 24, from a patient treated with tofacitinib. Receptors originate from a human donor with alopecia areata. CDR3s include the opening cysteine and the closing phenylalanine or tryptophan.

v_gene | CDR3aa
TRBV2 | CASSRLGVRDTQYF
TRBV9 | CASALNAALNQPQHF
TRBV9 | CASSVNRMEGPNTEAFF
TRBV4-1 | CASSQGGNNNSPLHF
TRBV2 | CATIGRGPDYGYTF
TRBV5-1 | CASSPDSLEEQYF
TRBV4-1 | CASSQAPGQRLEKLFF
TRBV29-1 | CSARTGTNTEAFF
TRBV5-1 | CASSLVHRLNQPQHF
TRBV7-9 | CASSFPPPGQGVYGYTF
TRBV30 | CAWSVKGAGEQFF
TRBV29-1 | CSVREQNYGYTF
TRBV9 | CASSVQGSNEQYF
TRBV9 | CASSVRPRARQGSTEAFF
TRBV6-5 | CASSHRRGSEAFF
TRBV29-1 | CSVELDGELFF
TRBV5-1 | CASSLVSSGGNEQFF
TRBV6-6 | CASSYSTYEQYF
TRBV5-1 | CASSEGASSYNEQFF
TRBV19 | CASRDRGSYGYTF
TRBV2 | CAMRRRRGTDTQYF
TRBV6-6 | CASSYEQKYEQYF
TRBV7-2 | CASSPGPNDYNEQFF
TRBV29-1 | CSGSEQGGEQYF
TRBV7-8 | CASSPGQAVYYGYTF
TRBV23-1 | CASSGGQGSTGELFF
TRBV15 | CATSRDRGTYYEQYF
TRBV5-1 | CASTRSGELFF